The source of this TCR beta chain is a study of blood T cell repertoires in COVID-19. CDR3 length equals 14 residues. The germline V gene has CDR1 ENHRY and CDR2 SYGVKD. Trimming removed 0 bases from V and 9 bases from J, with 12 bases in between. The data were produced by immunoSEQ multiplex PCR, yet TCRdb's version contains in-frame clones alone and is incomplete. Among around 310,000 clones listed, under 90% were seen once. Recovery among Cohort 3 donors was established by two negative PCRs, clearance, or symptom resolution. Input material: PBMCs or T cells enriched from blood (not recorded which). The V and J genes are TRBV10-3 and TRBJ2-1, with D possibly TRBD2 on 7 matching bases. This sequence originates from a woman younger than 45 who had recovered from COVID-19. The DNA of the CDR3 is TGTGCCATCAGTGAGTCTGGGGGGGCCCGTGAGCAGTTCTTC. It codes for CAISESGGAREQFF.